This T cell receptor (beta chain) was retrieved from a study of blood T cell repertoires in COVID-19. Study summary: Sample material is recorded as cDNA or gDNA derived from T cells, B-cell-depleted T cells, or PBMCs.

Clones were sequenced by immunoSEQ multiplex PCR, and TCRdb holds only the in-frame ones, with some missing. The sample shows nearly 110,000 clones, 89% of them seen only once. The specimen sequenced was peripheral blood. The receptor comes from a man aged 35 to 55 with active or convalescent COVID-19.

The CDR3 coding sequence is TGTGCCAGCAGCTTAGGGCAGAACTATGGCTACACCTTC. Protein: CASSLGQNYGYTF. The rearrangement uses TRBV7-2 and TRBJ1-2; D gene ambiguous. Germline V gives CDR1 SGHTA, CDR2 FQGNSA. The CDR3 extends over 13 amino acids. Between the trimmed V and J ends, which lost 1 base and 2 bases, there was a span of 5 bases.